This section outlines one T cell receptor beta chain sequence together with its context. Trimming removed 3 bases at V and 5 bases at J, with 5 bases between. The V gene's germline CDR1 is KGHSH and CDR2 LQKENI. CDR3 size: 13 residues. The sample comes from a study of blood T cell repertoires in COVID-19. The overall study: T cells, B-cell-depleted T cells, or PBMCs provided the cDNA or gDNA that served as material.

Libraries were prepared by immunoSEQ multiplex PCR; TCRdb keeps only in-frame clonotypes and omits some of them. The sample has some 260,000 clones, roughly four fifths seen once. What was sequenced was peripheral blood. This sequence joins TRBV18 and TRBJ1-6; D unresolved. The clonotype comes from a man at least 80 years old with acute or convalescent COVID-19. CDR3 bases: TGTGCCAGCTCACCCGGGAATAATTCACCCCTCCACTTT. It encodes CASSPGNNSPLHF. Combining the CDR3 with reference TRBV18 and TRBJ1-6 gives the whole variable domain NAGVMQNPRHLVRRRGQEARLRCSPMKGHSHVYWYRQLPEEGLKFMVYLQKENIIDESGMPKERFSAEFPKEGPSILRIQQVVRGDSAAYFCASSPGNNSPLHFGNGTRLTVT.